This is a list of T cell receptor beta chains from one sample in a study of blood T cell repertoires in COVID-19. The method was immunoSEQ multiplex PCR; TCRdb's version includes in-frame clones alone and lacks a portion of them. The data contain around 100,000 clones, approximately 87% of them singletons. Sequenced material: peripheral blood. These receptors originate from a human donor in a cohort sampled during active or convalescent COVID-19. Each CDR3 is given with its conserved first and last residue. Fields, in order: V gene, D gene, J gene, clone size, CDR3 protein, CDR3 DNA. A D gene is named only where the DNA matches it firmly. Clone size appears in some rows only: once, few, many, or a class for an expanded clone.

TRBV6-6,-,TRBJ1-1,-,CASTPRLGGAEAFF,TGTGCCAGCACCCCTCGGTTGGGGGGTGCTGAAGCTTTCTTT
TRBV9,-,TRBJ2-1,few,CASSVGRFF,TGTGCCAGCAGCGTAGGTCGGTTCTTC
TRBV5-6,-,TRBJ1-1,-,CASSLGTDHLLNREAFF,TGTGCCAGCAGCTTGGGGACAGACCACTTGTTGAACAGGGAAGCTTTCTTT
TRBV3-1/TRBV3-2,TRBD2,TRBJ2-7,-,CASSQGRTSGRSYEQYF,TGTGCCAGCAGCCAAGGGAGGACTAGCGGGCGCTCCTACGAGCAGTACTTC
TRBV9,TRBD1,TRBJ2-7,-,CASSPAGQGGHEQYF,TGTGCCAGCAGCCCGGCGGGACAGGGAGGCCACGAGCAGTACTTC
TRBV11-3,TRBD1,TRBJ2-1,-,CASSLGDRGVDEQFF,TGTGCCAGCAGCTTAGGGGACAGGGGTGTCGATGAGCAGTTCTTC
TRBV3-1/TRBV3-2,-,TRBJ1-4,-,CASSRLSSGNEKLFF,TGTGCCAGCAGCCGACTGAGTTCCGGTAATGAAAAACTGTTTTTT
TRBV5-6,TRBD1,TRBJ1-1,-,CASSITRDRGSFF,TGTGCCAGCAGTATTACCCGGGACAGGGGTTCTTTCTTT
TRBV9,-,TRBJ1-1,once,CASSVVRNTEAFF,TGTGCCAGCAGCGTAGTGCGGAACACTGAAGCTTTCTTT
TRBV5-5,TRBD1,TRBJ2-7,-,CASSWDRTLEQYF,TGTGCCAGCAGCTGGGACAGGACGTTGGAGCAGTACTTC
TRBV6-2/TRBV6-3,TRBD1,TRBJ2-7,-,CASSYETGPSYEQYF,TGTGCCAGCAGTTACGAGACAGGGCCTTCCTACGAGCAGTACTTC
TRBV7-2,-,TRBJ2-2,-,CASSLQGSILNTGELFF,TGTGCCAGCAGCTTACAGGGCTCGATTTTAAACACCGGGGAGCTGTTTTTT
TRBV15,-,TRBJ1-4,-,CATSRFQVDEKLFF,TGTGCCACCAGCAGATTCCAGGTTGATGAAAAACTGTTTTTT
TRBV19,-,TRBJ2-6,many,CASSMVEGSLGANVLTF,TGTGCCAGTAGTATGGTTGAGGGTTCGCTTGGGGCCAACGTCCTGACTTTC
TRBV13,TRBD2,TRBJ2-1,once,CASKQRGSSYNEQFF,TGTGCCAGCAAACAGCGGGGTAGCTCCTACAATGAGCAGTTCTTC
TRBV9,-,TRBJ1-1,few,CASSVGSNTEAFF,TGTGCCAGCAGCGTGGGCAGCAACACTGAAGCTTTCTTT
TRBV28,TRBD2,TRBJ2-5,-,CASSLVPSGGKETQYF,TGTGCCAGCAGTTTGGTACCTAGCGGGGGGAAGGAGACCCAGTACTTC
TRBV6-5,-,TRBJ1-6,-,CASSYSGGGPGAPLHF,TGTGCCAGCAGTTACTCGGGCGGGGGCCCCGGGGCACCCCTCCACTTT
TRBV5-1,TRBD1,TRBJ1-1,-,CASRDRVGTEAFF,TGCGCCAGCAGGGACAGGGTTGGCACTGAAGCTTTCTTT
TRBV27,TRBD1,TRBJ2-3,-,CASRTGRTADTQYF,TGTGCCTCAAGGACAGGGAGGACCGCAGATACGCAGTATTTT
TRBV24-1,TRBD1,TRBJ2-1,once,CATSEPETGTAYNEQFF,TGTGCCACCAGTGAACCAGAAACCGGGACAGCCTACAATGAGCAGTTCTTC
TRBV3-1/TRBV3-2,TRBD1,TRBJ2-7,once,CASSQGTGTTREQYF,TGTGCCAGCAGCCAAGGGACAGGGACCACGAGAGAGCAGTACTTC
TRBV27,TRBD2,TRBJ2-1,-,CASSRGLAGGGSYNEQFF,TGTGCCAGCAGCCGGGGACTAGCGGGGGGTGGTTCCTACAATGAGCAGTTCTTC